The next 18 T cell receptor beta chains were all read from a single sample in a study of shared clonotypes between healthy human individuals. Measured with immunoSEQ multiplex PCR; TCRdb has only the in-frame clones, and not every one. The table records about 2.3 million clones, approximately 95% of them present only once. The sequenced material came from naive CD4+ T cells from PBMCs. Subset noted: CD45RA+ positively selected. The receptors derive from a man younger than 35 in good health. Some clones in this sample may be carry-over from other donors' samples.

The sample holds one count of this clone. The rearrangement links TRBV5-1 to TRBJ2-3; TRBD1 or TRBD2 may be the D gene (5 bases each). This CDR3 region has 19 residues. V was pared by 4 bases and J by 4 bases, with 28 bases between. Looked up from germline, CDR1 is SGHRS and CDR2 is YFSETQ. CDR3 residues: CASSRNWDRGAIKADTQYF. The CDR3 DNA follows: TGCGCCAGCAGCCGGAACTGGGACCGGGGAGCCATAAAGGCAGATACGCAGTATTTT.

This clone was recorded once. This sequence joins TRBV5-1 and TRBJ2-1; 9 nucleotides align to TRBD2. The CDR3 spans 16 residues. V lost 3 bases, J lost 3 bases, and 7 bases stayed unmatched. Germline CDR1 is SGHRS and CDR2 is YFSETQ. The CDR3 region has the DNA TGCGCCAGCAGCTCCCGGCTAGCGGGACTCTACAATGAGCAGTTCTTC. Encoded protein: CASSSRLAGLYNEQFF.

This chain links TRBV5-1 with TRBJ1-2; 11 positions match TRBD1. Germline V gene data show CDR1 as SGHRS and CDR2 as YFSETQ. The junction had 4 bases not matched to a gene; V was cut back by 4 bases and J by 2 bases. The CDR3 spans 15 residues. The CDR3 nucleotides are TGCGCCAGCAGCACCGGACAGGGGGCGAACTATGGCTACACCTTC. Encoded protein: CASSTGQGANYGYTF.

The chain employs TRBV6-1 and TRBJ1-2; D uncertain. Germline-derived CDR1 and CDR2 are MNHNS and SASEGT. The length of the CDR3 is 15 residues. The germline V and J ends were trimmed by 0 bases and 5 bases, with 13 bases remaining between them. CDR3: CASSEAARIDYGYTF. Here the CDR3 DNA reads TGTGCCAGCAGTGAAGCGGCGCGGATAGATTATGGCTACACCTTC.

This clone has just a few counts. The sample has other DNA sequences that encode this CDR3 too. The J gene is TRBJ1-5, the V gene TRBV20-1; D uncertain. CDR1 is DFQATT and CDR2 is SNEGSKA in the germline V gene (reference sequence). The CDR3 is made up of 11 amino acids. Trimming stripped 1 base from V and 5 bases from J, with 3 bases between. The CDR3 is CSARGDQPQHF. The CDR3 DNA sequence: TGCAGTGCTAGAGGAGATCAGCCCCAGCATTTT.

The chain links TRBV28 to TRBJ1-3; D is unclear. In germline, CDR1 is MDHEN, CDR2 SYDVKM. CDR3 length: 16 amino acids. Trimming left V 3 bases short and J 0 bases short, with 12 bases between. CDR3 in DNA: TGTGCCAGCAGTTTGAGAGGGAGTCACTCTGGAAACACCATATATTTT. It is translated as CASSLRGSHSGNTIYF.

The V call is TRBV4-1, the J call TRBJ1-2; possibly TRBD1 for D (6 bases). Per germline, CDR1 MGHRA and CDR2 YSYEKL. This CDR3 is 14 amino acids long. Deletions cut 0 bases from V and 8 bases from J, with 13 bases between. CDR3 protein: CASSQDPGAGGYTF. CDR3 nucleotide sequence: TGCGCCAGCAGCCAAGATCCGGGGGCAGGAGGCTACACCTTC.

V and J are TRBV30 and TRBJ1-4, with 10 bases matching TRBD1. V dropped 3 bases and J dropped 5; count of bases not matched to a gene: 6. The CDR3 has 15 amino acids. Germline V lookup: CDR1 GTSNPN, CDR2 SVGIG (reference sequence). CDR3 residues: CAWRNPGQGNEKLFF. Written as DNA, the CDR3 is TGTGCCTGGAGGAATCCGGGACAGGGGAATGAAAAACTGTTTTTT.

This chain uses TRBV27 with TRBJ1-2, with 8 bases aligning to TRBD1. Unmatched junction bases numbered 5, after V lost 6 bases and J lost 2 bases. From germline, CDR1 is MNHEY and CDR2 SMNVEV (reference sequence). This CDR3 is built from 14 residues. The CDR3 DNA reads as TGTGCCAGCAGGCCCGGGACAGGCAACTATGGCTACACCTTC. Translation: CASRPGTGNYGYTF.

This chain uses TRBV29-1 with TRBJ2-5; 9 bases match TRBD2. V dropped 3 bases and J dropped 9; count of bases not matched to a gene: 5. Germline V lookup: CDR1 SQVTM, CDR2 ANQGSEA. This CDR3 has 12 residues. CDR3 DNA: TGCAGCGTTGAGCTAGCGGGATTGGCCCAGTACTTC. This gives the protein CSVELAGLAQYF.

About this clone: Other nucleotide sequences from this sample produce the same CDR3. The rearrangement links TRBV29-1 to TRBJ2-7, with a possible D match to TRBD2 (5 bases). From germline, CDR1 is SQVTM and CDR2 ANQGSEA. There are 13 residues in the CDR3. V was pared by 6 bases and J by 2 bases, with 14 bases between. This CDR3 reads CSVRAVLTYEQYF. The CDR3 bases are TGCAGCGTGAGGGCAGTACTGACCTACGAGCAGTACTTC.

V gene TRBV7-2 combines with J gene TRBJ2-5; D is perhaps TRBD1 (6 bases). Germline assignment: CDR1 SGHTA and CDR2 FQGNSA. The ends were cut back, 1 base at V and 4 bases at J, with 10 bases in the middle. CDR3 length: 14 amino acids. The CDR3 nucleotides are TGTGCCAGCAGCTTAGGGCAGGGGCTAGAGACCCAGTACTTC. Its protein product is CASSLGQGLETQYF.

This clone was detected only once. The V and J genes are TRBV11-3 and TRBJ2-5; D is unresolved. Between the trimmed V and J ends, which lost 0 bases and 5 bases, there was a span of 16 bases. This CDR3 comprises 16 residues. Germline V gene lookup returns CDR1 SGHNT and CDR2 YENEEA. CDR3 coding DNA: TGTGCCAGCAGCTTAGACGGACGAAAGGGTGAGGAGACCCAGTACTTC. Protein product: CASSLDGRKGEETQYF.

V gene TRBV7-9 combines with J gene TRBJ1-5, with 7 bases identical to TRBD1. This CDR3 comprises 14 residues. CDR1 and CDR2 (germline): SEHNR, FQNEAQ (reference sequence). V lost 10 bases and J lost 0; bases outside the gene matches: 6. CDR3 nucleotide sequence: TGTGCCATCGGGACAGCCCATAGCAATCAGCCCCAGCATTTT. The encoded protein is CAIGTAHSNQPQHF.

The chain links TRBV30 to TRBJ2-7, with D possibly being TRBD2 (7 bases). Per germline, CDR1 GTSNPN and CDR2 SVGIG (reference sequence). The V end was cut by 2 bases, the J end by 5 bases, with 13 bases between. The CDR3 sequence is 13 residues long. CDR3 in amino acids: CAWSPWGGHEQYF. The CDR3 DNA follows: TGTGCCTGGAGTCCCTGGGGGGGCCACGAGCAGTACTTC.

The CDR3 region is CATAYETQYF. CDR3 in DNA: TGTGCCACCGCTTACGAGACCCAGTACTTC. V gene TRBV2 combines with J gene TRBJ2-5, with D uncertain. From germline, CDR1 is SNHLY and CDR2 FYNNEI. CDR3 size: 10 residues. Trimming took off 10 bases at V and 5 bases at J, with 8 bases between the two ends.

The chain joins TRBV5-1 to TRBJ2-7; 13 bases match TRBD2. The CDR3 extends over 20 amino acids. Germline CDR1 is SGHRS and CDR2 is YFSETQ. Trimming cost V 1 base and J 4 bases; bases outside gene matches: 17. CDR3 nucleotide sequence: TGCGCCAGCAGCTTGTCTACCTCCGGGACTAGCGGGGCGGGCGGGTACGAGCAGTACTTC. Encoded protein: CASSLSTSGTSGAGGYEQYF.

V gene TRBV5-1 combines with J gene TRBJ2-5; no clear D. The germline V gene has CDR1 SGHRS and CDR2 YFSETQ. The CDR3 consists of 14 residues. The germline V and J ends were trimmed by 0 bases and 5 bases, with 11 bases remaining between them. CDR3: CASSLGLVRETQYF. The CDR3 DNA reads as TGCGCCAGCAGCTTGGGTCTGGTTAGGGAGACCCAGTACTTC.